This TCR beta chain was sequenced during a study of cytomegalovirus exposure and HLA in healthy donors. 13 Jbeta primers and 60 Vbeta primers were used for the PCR. The protocol was immunoSEQ multiplex PCR, while the TCRdb copy is restricted to in-frame clones and leaves out a portion. The sample shows about 130,000 clones, roughly 66% of them seen only once. General study points: The listing of 150 or so TCR beta chains classed them as cytomegalovirus-associated. Highest at DRB1 and lowest at HLA-C, TCR association rates differed among HLA loci in a later analysis.

Comments on this clone: Its antigen is not known.

This receptor was taken from a man aged 55 to 70 in good health and CMV-seropositive. Sequenced: PBMCs.

The CDR3 bases are TGTGCCAGCAGCTTGAGGGGACAAAACACTGAAGCTTTCTTT. The encoded protein is CASSLRGQNTEAFF. The chain joins TRBV5-8 to TRBJ1-1; D might be TRBD1 (6 bases). This CDR3 spans 14 amino acids. Germline CDR1 and CDR2: SGHTS and YDEGEE. The V end lost 1 base, the J end lost 2 bases, and 9 bases lay between the germline ends. Together with reference TRBV5-8 and TRBJ1-1, the CDR3 gives the full variable domain: EAGVTQSPTHLIKTRGQQATLRCSPISGHTSVYWYQQALGLGLQFLLWYDEGEERNRGNFPPRFSGRQFPNYSSELNVNALELEDSALYLCASSLRGQNTEAFFGQGTRLTVV.